The T cell receptor beta chain under discussion was sequenced for a study of blood T cells in healthy people across ages. Primers used in a second PCR of about 6 to 11 cycles were a sample-barcoded 5' primer and a J-beta primer mix. Unique molecular identifiers of 12 random nucleotides labeled each cDNA. MiXCR, run by TCRdb on the 5' RACE reads, gives a single entry per CDR3 protein. The sample lists some 890,000 distinct CDR3 sequences, under 35% occurring once. Germline V CDR1 and CDR2: SGDLS, YYNGEE. V was cut by 0 bases and J by 3 bases, with 16 bases left in between. The CDR3 is 17 amino acids. The sample was also reused in another study, on T cells of mothers and their children. That paper adds: A few mothers and their six children, all healthy Caucasians, donated. The TCR beta CDR3 read count exceeded 9.5 million for each mother and was approximately 3 million for each child. The analysis detected no persistent microchimeric T cell clones.

The rearrangement links TRBV9 to TRBJ2-1; no reliable D call. Sequenced: blood. The TCR originated in a woman between 35 and 50 years old in good health. In nucleotides, the CDR3 is TGTGCCAGCAGCGTAGCTGGAACGTTTGGAGACTACAATGAGCAGTTCTTC. Amino acids: CASSVAGTFGDYNEQFF. The full variable domain, rest sourced from reference TRBV9 and TRBJ2-1, is DSGVTQTPKHLITATGQRVTLRCSPRSGDLSVYWYQQSLDQGLQFLIQYYNGEERAKGNILERFSAQQFPDLHSELNLSSLELGDSALYFCASSVAGTFGDYNEQFFGPGTRLTVL.